The subject of this entry is one TCR beta chain. Its antigen is unknown. The CDR3 length is 13 residues. Trimming left V 1 base short and J 8 bases short, with 11 bases between. This sample stems from a study of T cells in Graves' hyperthyroidism and ophthalmopathy. Overall study findings and caveats: Ophthalmopathy and stable hyperthyroidism were separated by a 13 V-J model.

What was amplified from RNA transcripts were TCR beta CDR3 regions. The HTBI primer set served for first-round RT-PCR of the TCR CDR3. TCRdb itself ran the multiplex PCR reads through MiXCR, one entry per CDR3 protein. The sample carries more than 550,000 distinct CDR3 sequences, nearly 45% recorded once. Sequences were obtained from peripheral blood or thyroid tissue (not recorded which). This TCR was sampled from an adult man with Graves' disease, either hyperthyroidism or ophthalmopathy (not recorded which). This rearrangement joins TRBV12-3 or TRBV12-4 to TRBJ1-2; TRBD1 might be the D (5 bases). The CDR3 DNA follows: TGTGCCAGCAGTTTAGGGGGCGAATCGGGCTACACCTTC. As protein: CASSLGGESGYTF.